What follows describes a single T cell receptor beta chain. The antigen remains undetermined. Trimming pared 5 bases from V and 1 base from J, leaving 12 bases between. Per germline, CDR1 SEHNR and CDR2 FQNEAQ (reference sequence). The CDR3 totals 14 residues. This entry comes from a study of CD8 T cells in ankylosing spondylitis. Study-level findings and limits: Reportedly, significant enrichment of disease-linked clones occurred in matched ankylosing spondylitis synovial fluid.

MiXCR was run by TCRdb on the 5' RACE reads, yielding one entry per CDR3 protein. The sample contains about 310,000 distinct CDR3 sequences, around 20% of which appear only once. The gene calls are TRBV7-9 and TRBJ2-7; D is possibly TRBD1 or TRBD2 (5 bases each). This clonotype was obtained from a female donor with ankylosing spondylitis or in good health (not recorded which). Sequenced sample: blood, either unsorted or a sorted T cell fraction (not recorded which). The CDR3, as DNA: TGTGCCAGCAGCCCTTGGGACGGATCCTACGAGCAGTACTTC. Translation gives CASSPWDGSYEQYF.